This T cell receptor beta chain was captured in a study of radiation and T cells in renal cell carcinoma (dated by TCRdb to the early 2020s). The study in broad terms: TCR beta sequencing covered approximately 50 samples in total, comprising roughly 26 tumors and roughly 27 peripheral blood samples. The final blood draw took place at 4 weeks after radiation, the same time as nephrectomy. Across all 55 or so samples, 4,016,671 unique CDR3 nucleotide sequences encoding 2,658,974 unique CDR3 amino acid sequences were identified. What the study reported, not specific to this receptor: Dynamics of the blood repertoire were not tracked past 4 weeks after treatment. The single-armed trial design could not address effects of radiation dose or scheduling on the TCR repertoire. No pretreatment tumor biopsies were available, so the baseline intratumoral presence of clonotypes could not be determined. An increase in top tumor clonotypes in blood was observed from baseline to 2 weeks post-radiation, followed by contraction by 4 weeks, which was taken to suggest transient expansion of tumor-resident clones.

As for this clone: Its antigen remains undetermined. Base-call qualities are not available, and no considerably larger clone is one nucleotide away.

TCR beta libraries were generated from genomic DNA with the immunoSEQ kit, following the manufacturer's recommendations. Library preparation used a first multiplex PCR with proprietary primers, then a second PCR adding unique barcodes, with bead cleanups after each round. A positive control reaction and a negative control reaction, both provided in the kit, were run with every batch of samples. The final libraries underwent checking on an Agilent 4200 TapeStation D1000 ScreenTape, volumetric pooling, and quantification by qPCR. Sequencing was performed on an Illumina NextSeq500 with a MidOutput 150-cycle cartridge, and 156 Read1 and 15 Index1 cycles were run with kit custom primers. The pooled library was loaded at approximately 1 pM, with an approximately 20% PhiX control spiked in. The source study handled its data this way. The vendor-processed data were analyzed in R, and a clonotype was defined as all T cells that share the same CDR3 nucleotide sequence. For clone abundance analyses, frequencies were normalized to the 10,000 most abundant clones in each sample. Public T cell clones, which averaged fewer than five per sample, were removed prior to analysis. An abundance difference of at least 32-fold between compartments was the criterion for calling clonotypes tumor-enriched or baseline blood-enriched. A beta-binomial differential abundance model was used to identify clonotypes that expanded or contracted between blood time points. The Baroni-Urbani and Buser coefficient was used to measure tumor-blood repertoire similarity, and groups were compared with two-tailed Wilcoxon tests in R. TCRdb's version of the immuneACCESS table is confined to in-frame rearrangements and falls short of the full clone set. An unresolved V gene accounts for under half of the shortfall where checked; the remainder is of unknown origin. V and J calls and clone size follow that table, whereas D and trimming were derived from the DNA. Recorded for this sample are about 140,000 clones; 80% to 90% of them occurred a single time. Of the sample, less than 20% falls within the top ten clones.

In the paper's terms, the time point label means: blood 4 weeks post-SBRT, at nephrectomy. What the treatment or condition label conveys for this sample: 15 Gy SBRT to primary tumor, nephrectomy 4 weeks later. The samples were drawn from a clinical trial, where primary renal cell carcinomas were treated with 15 Gy of stereotactic body radiation therapy and then removed by nephrectomy 4 weeks afterward. Serial peripheral blood from radiation-treated patients was sampled at baseline, 2 weeks and 4 weeks after SBRT to track tumor-enriched clonotypes. All patients had renal cell carcinoma with clear cell pathology. Genomic DNA for TCR sequencing was prepared using the QIAamp DNA Blood Mini Kit (Qiagen). The analyses included just those samples that passed every quality control check. Deletion took 4 bases off V and 0 bases off J, with a span of 4 bases between the germline ends. The CDR1 and CDR2 encoded by the germline V gene (reference sequence) are LNHDA and SQIVND. The CDR3, from cysteine to phenylalanine, totals 13 residues. CDR3 DNA only is kept here, 39 bases in frame from base 1.

The V gene is TRBV19 and the J gene is TRBJ1-5; confidence is insufficient to name the D gene. The input for sequencing was blood, taken from a patient whose treatment included radiotherapy and nephrectomy. This TCR was recovered from a woman aged 50 to 65 with renal cell carcinoma. The CDR3 protein: CASSTLSNQPQHF. The nucleotide sequence is TGTGCCAGTAGTACCCTTAGCAATCAGCCCCAGCATTTT.